The T cell receptor (beta chain) described here comes from a study of human T cells and chemical hapten exposure. TCRdb re-called the RACE reads through MiXCR, storing one row per CDR3 protein. Of about 120,000 distinct CDR3 sequences in the sample, roughly 14% are singletons; the top ten hold around 3%. Findings and caveats of the study: The immune response of these alopecia patients might not match healthy individuals'.

Time point given: pre-sensitization, week 0. Treatment indicated: therapeutic diphenylcyclopropenone sensitization with weekly scalp DPC. The donor pool consisted of alopecia patients aged 18 to 70 years, considered suitable for DPC. This clonotype appeared a few times. Its specificity is not known. Sequences were derived from whole blood, sampled in connection with sensitization to the hapten diphenylcyclopropenone (DPC). The TCR originated in a woman aged 18-29 years with alopecia areata. Some clones in this sample may be carry-over from other donors' samples.

CDR3 DNA: TGTGCCACCAGCAGAGTGAAATACAATGAGCAGTTCTTC. This codes for CATSRVKYNEQFF. V and J are TRBV15 and TRBJ2-1; no definite D call. This CDR3 is built from 13 residues. Looked up from germline, CDR1 is LNHNV and CDR2 is YYDKDF (reference sequence). V dropped 1 base and J dropped 4 bases, with 5 bases sitting between them.